A single sample gave rise to the 5 T cell receptor beta chains below, sequenced in a study of CD8 T cell repertoires and HIV-1 epitope variants. Their specific antigens are unknown. Measured with immunoSEQ multiplex PCR; TCRdb has only the in-frame clones, and not every one. The profile shows 4,000 to 6,000 clones, approximately 67% of them singletons. Sequencing was done on a sample of cultured CD8+ T cells derived from PBMCs. The receptors come from a male donor with HIV.

V usage is TRBV9 and J usage is TRBJ2-1, with 14 bases that match TRBD2. The junction had 3 bases not matched to a gene; V was cut back by 0 bases and J by 4 bases. This CDR3 comprises 17 residues. Germline V lookup: CDR1 SGDLS, CDR2 YYNGEE. This CDR3 reads CASSVEGLAGEYNEQFF. CDR3 coding DNA: TGTGCCAGCAGCGTAGAGGGACTAGCGGGGGAATACAATGAGCAGTTCTTC.

V is TRBV19 and J is TRBJ2-1, with TRBD2 as a possible D gene (5 bases). The V and J ends lost 7 bases and 7 bases respectively, with 14 bases between them. The CDR3 is 13 amino acids. The germline gives CDR1 LNHDA, CDR2 SQIVND (reference sequence). In DNA form, the CDR3 reads TGTGCCAGTAACAGCGAGGGATGGAATGAGCAGTTCTTC. As protein: CASNSEGWNEQFF. The variable domain in full, with the rest retrieved from reference TRBV19 and TRBJ2-1, is DGGITQSPKYLFRKEGQNVTLSCEQNLNHDAMYWYRQDPGQGLRLIYYSQIVNDFQKGDIAEGYSVSREKKESFPLTVTSAQKNPTAFYLCASNSEGWNEQFFGPGTRLTVL.

V and J are TRBV9 and TRBJ2-5; a possible D gene is TRBD2 (5 bases). The CDR3 covers 15 residues. Germline CDR1 and CDR2: SGDLS and YYNGEE. V shed 4 bases and J shed 2 bases, with 15 bases lying between them. The CDR3 sequence: CASSSAGIDQETQYF. CDR3 bases: TGTGCCAGCAGCTCCGCCGGGATAGATCAAGAGACCCAGTACTTC.

The chain joins TRBV27 to TRBJ2-1, with 8 bases that match TRBD2. The CDR3 runs to 14 residues. V lost 5 bases to trimming and J lost 8 bases; unmatched junction nucleotides: 8. CDR1 and CDR2 from the germline V gene are MNHEY and SMNVEV (reference sequence). CDR3 region: CASSIGTGGDEQFF. Here the CDR3 DNA reads TGTGCCAGCAGTATTGGAACGGGAGGGGATGAGCAGTTCTTC.

Only a few counts were recorded for this clone. CDR3 coding DNA: TGTGCCAGCAGCGTAGACAAAGGGACAGGCTCTGGGGGGAATTCACCCCTCCACTTT. It is translated as CASSVDKGTGSGGNSPLHF. The J gene is TRBJ1-6, the V gene TRBV9; 8 nucleotides match TRBD1. The CDR3 is made up of 19 amino acids. Germline V CDR1 and CDR2: SGDLS, YYNGEE. Trimming took 0 bases from V and 7 from J; bases not matched to a gene: 15.